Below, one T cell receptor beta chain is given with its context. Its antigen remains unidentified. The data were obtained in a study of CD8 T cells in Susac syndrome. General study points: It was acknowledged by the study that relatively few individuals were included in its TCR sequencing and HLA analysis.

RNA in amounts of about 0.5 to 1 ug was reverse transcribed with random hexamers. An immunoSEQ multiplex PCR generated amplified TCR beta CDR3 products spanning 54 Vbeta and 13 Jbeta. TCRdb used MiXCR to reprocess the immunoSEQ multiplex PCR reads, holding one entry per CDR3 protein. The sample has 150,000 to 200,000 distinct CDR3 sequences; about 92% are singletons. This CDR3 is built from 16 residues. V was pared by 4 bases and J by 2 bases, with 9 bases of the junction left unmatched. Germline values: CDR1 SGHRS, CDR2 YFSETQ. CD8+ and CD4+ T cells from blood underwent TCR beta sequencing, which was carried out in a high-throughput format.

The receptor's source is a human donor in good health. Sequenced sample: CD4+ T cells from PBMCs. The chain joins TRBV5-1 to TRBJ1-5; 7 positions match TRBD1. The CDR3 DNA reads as TGCGCCAGCAGCCTCGGGACAGACTGGGGCAATCAGCCCCAGCATTTT. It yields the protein CASSLGTDWGNQPQHF.